This section outlines one T cell receptor beta chain sequence together with its context. As yet, its antigen is unknown. The length of the CDR3 is 17 residues. Per germline, CDR1 SGHTA and CDR2 FQGNSA. The data belong to a study of blood T cells in healthy people across ages. Study-wide results and limits: While age rose, TCR beta diversity per million T cells dropped in a roughly linear way.

A J-beta primer mix and a sample-barcoded 5' primer were used in a second PCR of roughly 6 to 11 cycles. A single record per CDR3 protein comes from TCRdb applying MiXCR to the 5' RACE reads. In the table there are 500,000 to 700,000 distinct CDR3 sequences, 25% to 30% of which are singletons. The source of this sequence is a woman aged 80 or over in good health. The chain recombines TRBV7-2 with TRBJ2-7; TRBD2 agrees at 8 bases. The end of the DNA is better explained by TRBJ2-5, so the J call may be wrong. The sequenced sample was blood. CDR3 sequence (DNA): TGTGCCAGCAGCCCCATGGGGGGCGGGGGGCCAGAGGAGACCCAGTACTTC. It encodes CASSPMGGGGPEETQYF.